These 16 T cell receptor beta chains came from one sample sequenced in a study of early T cells in non-severe SARS-CoV-2 infection. TCRdb re-called the 5' RACE reads with MiXCR, one entry per CDR3 protein. The sample comprises tens of thousands of distinct CDR3 sequences, about 6.3% of which are singletons, and 5% to 6.5% rests with the top ten. The specimen sequenced was whole blood. These receptors were collected from an adult who was a healthcare worker with PCR-confirmed SARS-CoV-2 infection or an uninfected control (not recorded which).

The J gene is TRBJ2-4, the V gene TRBV19; D is undetermined. The CDR3 runs 16 residues. V shed 6 bases and J shed 0 bases, with 15 bases lying between them. Germline-derived CDR1 and CDR2 are LNHDA and SQIVND (reference sequence). CDR3 bases: TGTGCCAGTAGCCCGGAGTTCGTCCTAGCCAAAAACATTCAGTACTTC. Encoded protein: CASSPEFVLAKNIQYF.

In the case of this clonotype: Germline and junction disagree at one end, which may indicate a read error. The rearrangement uses TRBV7-9 and TRBJ2-7, with D perhaps matching TRBD2 (6 bases). The CDR3 covers 12 residues. The germline V gene encodes CDR1 SEHNR and CDR2 FQNEAQ (reference sequence). In DNA form, the CDR3 reads TGTGCCAGCAGCTTAGACGGGAGAAATCAGGCCTTC. Protein sequence: CASSLDGRNQAF.

This clonotype was found many times. The chain joins TRBV20-1 to TRBJ2-1, with 8 bases identical to TRBD1. The germline gives CDR1 DFQATT, CDR2 SNEGSKA (reference sequence). The CDR3 is 12 residues long. The V and J ends lost 0 bases and 9 bases, in that order; junction bases with no gene match: 1. CDR3 nucleotide sequence: TGCAGTGCTAGAGAAGGACAGGGTGAGCAGTTCTTC. It yields the protein CSAREGQGEQFF.

This clonotype was detected many times. The V gene is TRBV12-2, the J gene TRBJ2-5. TRBV12-2 is assigned pseudogene status. The CDR3 consists of 11 residues. CDR3 residues: CASRHRETQYF. In nucleotides, the CDR3 is TGTGCAAGTCGTCATCGGGAGACCCAGTACTTC.

This clonotype was observed a few times. V usage is TRBV30 and J usage is TRBJ2-7, with no clear D. Trimming cost V 0 bases and J 3 bases, with 9 bases left between them. The germline V gene encodes CDR1 GTSNPN and CDR2 SVGIG (reference sequence). CDR3 length: 13 residues. CDR3 sequence: CAWSVHLFYEQYF. CDR3 in DNA: TGTGCCTGGAGTGTCCACTTATTCTACGAGCAGTACTTC. The full variable domain, rest sourced from reference TRBV30 and TRBJ2-7, is SQTIHQWPATLVQPVGSPLSLECTVEGTSNPNLYWYRQAAGRGLQLLFYSVGIGQISSEVPQNLSASRPQDRQFILSSKKLLLSDSGFYLCAWSVHLFYEQYFGPGTRLTVT.

In its sample, this clonotype was seen many times. This rearrangement joins TRBV27 to TRBJ2-1, with TRBD2 matching 11 bases. V shed 4 bases and J 6 bases; nucleotides not matched to a gene: 5. The CDR3 is 15 residues long. Germline CDR1 is MNHEY and CDR2 is SMNVEV (reference sequence). CDR3 in amino acids: CASSSGTSGRNEQFF. In DNA form, the CDR3 reads TGTGCCAGCAGTTCCGGGACTAGCGGACGCAATGAGCAGTTCTTC.

The gene calls are TRBV5-1 and TRBJ2-2; D gene uncertain. Trimming removed 0 bases from V and 7 bases from J, with 13 bases in between. Germline lookup yields CDR1 SGHRS and CDR2 YFSETQ. CDR3 length equals 15 residues. CDR3: CASSLAPGQDGELFF. The CDR3 DNA reads as TGCGCCAGCAGCTTGGCCCCCGGGCAGGACGGGGAGCTGTTTTTT.

This chain links TRBV7-9 with TRBJ1-1; 7 nucleotides agree with TRBD1. The CDR3 is 14 amino acids. CDR1 is SEHNR, CDR2 FQNEAQ, per germline (reference sequence). J lost 4 bases, V lost 3 bases, and 5 bases had no gene match. The CDR3 nucleotides read TGTGCCAGCAGCTTCCAGGGGGAGGCCACTGAAGCTTTCTTT. This codes for CASSFQGEATEAFF.

This clonotype was recorded a few times. The chain uses TRBV7-8 and TRBJ2-1, with a weak D call TRBD2 (6 bases). Between the trimmed V and J ends, which lost 5 bases and 5 bases, there was a span of 16 bases. The CDR3 runs to 15 residues. The germline V gene encodes CDR1 SGHVS and CDR2 FQNEAQ. The CDR3 DNA sequence: TGTGCCAGCAGCCCCCGGCTTGGAGGGAACAATGAGCAGTTCTTC. The encoded protein is CASSPRLGGNNEQFF.

This clonotype occurred many times. V is TRBV3-1 and J is TRBJ2-7, with D hard to call. Trimming pared 0 bases from V and 6 bases from J, leaving 9 bases between. From germline, CDR1 is LGHDT and CDR2 YNNKEL (reference sequence). This CDR3 has 13 residues. The CDR3 DNA reads as TGTGCCAGCAGCCAAGATTGGGTAGGCGAGCAGTACTTC. It specifies CASSQDWVGEQYF.

There are a few counts of this clonotype. The J gene is TRBJ1-5, the V gene TRBV11-3; D is unresolved. Trimming took off 5 bases at V and 4 bases at J, with 9 bases between the two ends. The CDR3 sequence is 13 residues long. Germline-derived CDR1 and CDR2 are SGHNT and YENEEA. The CDR3 spells CASSPQPNQPQHF. The CDR3 DNA is TGTGCCAGCAGCCCACAGCCGAATCAGCCCCAGCATTTT.

This clonotype was counted ten times or more. The CDR3, as DNA: TGTGCCAGTAGTATCCAGGGGGGAATAGATGAGCAGTTCTTC. Translation gives CASSIQGGIDEQFF. V is TRBV19 and J is TRBJ2-1; possibly TRBD1 for D (7 bases). The germline V gene encodes CDR1 LNHDA and CDR2 SQIVND (reference sequence). The CDR3 sequence is 14 residues long. V was clipped by 3 bases and J by 8 bases, with 14 bases between them.

Comment on this clonotype: With a much larger clone just one base away, this may be a read error. The chain employs TRBV12-3 or TRBV12-4 and TRBJ2-7; 7 bases are a match to TRBD2. This CDR3 has 15 residues. CDR3 in amino acids: CVSSGLAESSYEQYF. CDR3 coding DNA: TGTGTCAGCAGTGGGCTAGCGGAGAGCTCCTACGAGCAGTACTTC.

This clonotype has a count of ten or more. This chain connects TRBV15 to TRBJ1-1; no definite D call. This CDR3 is 13 amino acids long. Trimming cost V 5 bases and J 5 bases, with 12 bases left between them. Per germline, CDR1 LNHNV and CDR2 YYDKDF (reference sequence). For the CDR3, the DNA is TGTGCCACCAGCGGGAGTTGGGAGACTGAAGCTTTCTTT. Its translation is CATSGSWETEAFF.

The rearrangement joins TRBV18 to TRBJ1-3, with 7 bases lining up with TRBD1. V lost 2 bases to trimming and J lost 7 bases; unmatched junction nucleotides: 8. Germline CDR1 reads KGHSH; CDR2 reads LQKENI. This CDR3 is 15 amino acids long. CDR3 in amino acids: CASSPLGDSVNTIYF. The CDR3 bases are TGTGCCAGCTCACCATTGGGGGACAGTGTTAACACCATATATTTT.

This clonotype has at least ten counts. V and J are TRBV6-5 and TRBJ1-2; D gene unclear. Germline loops: CDR1 MNHEY, CDR2 SVGAGI. The CDR3 contains 11 residues. The V end lost 10 bases, the J end lost 8 bases, and 14 bases lay between the germline ends. CDR3 bases: TGTGCCACCTTTGTGATGGAAGGCTACACCTTC. Translation: CATFVMEGYTF.